These 15 T cell receptor beta chains share one sample of origin, sequenced in a study of blood T cell repertoires in COVID-19. The method was immunoSEQ multiplex PCR; TCRdb's version includes in-frame clones alone and lacks a portion of them. The sample consists of about 260,000 clones, 70% to 90% of them appearing once. The sample was PBMCs or T cells enriched from blood (not recorded which). The receptors shown here come from a woman between 40 and 50 years old with acute COVID-19.

The V call is TRBV7-9, the J call TRBJ2-2, with 9 bases lining up with TRBD2. V lost 4 bases to trimming and J lost 2 bases; unmatched junction nucleotides: 8. The CDR3 loop spans 17 amino acids. The germline gives CDR1 SEHNR, CDR2 FQNEAQ (reference sequence). This CDR3 reads CASSSLWTSDNTGELFF. The CDR3, as DNA: TGTGCCAGCAGCTCCCTGTGGACTAGCGACAACACCGGGGAGCTGTTTTTT.

The chain links TRBV19 to TRBJ2-5, with 7 nucleotides matching TRBD2. Germline CDR1 is LNHDA and CDR2 is SQIVND (reference sequence). Trimming took 10 bases from V and 5 from J; bases not matched to a gene: 13. This CDR3 is 14 amino acids long. The CDR3 here is CATSMAGVSETQYF. CDR3 nucleotide sequence: TGTGCCACCAGTATGGCGGGAGTGTCGGAGACCCAGTACTTC. The full variable domain, in which reference TRBV19 and TRBJ2-5 provide the parts outside the CDR3, is DGGITQSPKYLFRKEGQNVTLSCEQNLNHDAMYWYRQDPGQGLRLIYYSQIVNDFQKGDIAEGYSVSREKKESFPLTVTSAQKNPTAFYLCATSMAGVSETQYFGPGTRLLVL.

V usage is TRBV5-1 and J usage is TRBJ1-1, with D uncertain. The CDR3 is 12 residues long. The V and J ends lost 7 bases and 3 bases respectively, with 10 bases between them. CDR1 and CDR2 from the germline V gene are SGHRS and YFSETQ. The CDR3, as DNA: TGCGCCAGCTCCCGGAGGGACACTGAAGCTTTCTTT. Encoded protein: CASSRRDTEAFF.

This chain joins TRBV12-2 and TRBJ2-1; TRBD2 is the table's D call, not checked against the DNA. TRBV12-2 is a documented pseudogene. The CDR3 spans 19 residues. Written as DNA, the CDR3 is TGTGCAAGTCGCTTACGAGGGGGGGAATCGGGATCTTCCTACAATGAGCAGTTCTTC. This gives the protein CASRLRGGESGSSYNEQFF.

V usage is TRBV29-1 and J usage is TRBJ1-1; D is unclear. Trimming pared 4 bases from V and 1 base from J, leaving 10 bases between. Germline CDR1 SQVTM, CDR2 ANQGSEA. CDR3 length: 13 residues. CDR3 sequence reads: CSVAAGSNTEAFF. CDR3 sequence (DNA): TGCAGCGTTGCTGCAGGATCGAACACTGAAGCTTTCTTT.

V and J are TRBV12-3 or TRBV12-4 and TRBJ2-5; a weak D match, TRBD2 (5 bases). The CDR3 runs 12 residues. The V and J ends lost 2 bases and 10 bases respectively, with 11 bases between them. CDR3 loop: CASSLQREVQYF. DNA for the CDR3: TGTGCCAGCAGTTTACAGAGGGAAGTCCAGTACTTC.

This sequence joins TRBV3-1 (or the pseudogene TRBV3-2) and TRBJ2-3; weak D call: TRBD2 (6 bases). Germline-derived CDR1 and CDR2 are LGHDT and YNNKEL (reference sequence). Trimming pared 5 bases from V and 5 bases from J, leaving 11 bases between. The CDR3 covers 13 residues. The DNA for the CDR3 is TGTGCCAGCAGCAACGGGGGAGGAGATACGCAGTATTTT. This encodes CASSNGGGDTQYF.

This clone has just one count. The rearrangement uses TRBV19 and TRBJ1-4; 9 nucleotides agree with TRBD1. The CDR3 spans 14 residues. CDR1 and CDR2 (germline): LNHDA, SQIVND (reference sequence). The ends lost 7 bases at V and 7 bases at J; junction bases unmatched: 7. CDR3 sequence (DNA): TGTGCCAGTACCCCGGGACAGGGCTTTGAAAAACTGTTTTTT. Translation gives CASTPGQGFEKLFF.

The chain employs TRBV7-2 and TRBJ2-2, with unresolved D. The CDR3 has 15 amino acids. The V gene lost 3 bases and the J gene lost 8 bases, with 16 bases spanning the gap. Germline V gene data show CDR1 as SGHTA and CDR2 as FQGNSA. This chain's CDR3 is CASSFISRLTGELFF. The CDR3 DNA reads TGTGCCAGCAGCTTCATCTCCCGCCTGACTGGGGAGCTGTTTTTT.

As DNA, the CDR3 is TGTGCCAGTAGTATAGAAAACAGGGAATCAGTAAAACTGTTTTTT. Protein: CASSIENRESVKLFF. The chain recombines TRBV19 with TRBJ1-4; possibly TRBD1 for D (6 bases). Germline CDR1 LNHDA, CDR2 SQIVND (reference sequence). V was cut by 0 bases and J by 10 bases, with 15 bases left in between. This CDR3 comprises 15 residues.

The chain couples TRBV1 to TRBJ2-4; the table assigns TRBD1, which was not confirmed against the DNA. TRBV1 constitutes a pseudogene. The CDR3 is made up of 16 amino acids. CDR3: CTSSQAGVGAKNIQYF. Written as DNA, the CDR3 is TGCACCAGCAGCCAAGCAGGGGTAGGAGCCAAAAACATTCAGTACTTC.

The chain recombines TRBV19 with TRBJ1-5; unclear D gene. CDR3 size: 12 residues. V dropped 7 bases and J dropped 5 bases, with 9 bases sitting between them. The V gene's germline CDR1 is LNHDA and CDR2 SQIVND (reference sequence). The CDR3 sequence is CASTTRDQPQHF. The CDR3 coding sequence is TGTGCCAGTACCACTCGGGATCAGCCCCAGCATTTT.

The rearrangement uses TRBV16 and TRBJ2-5; TRBD1 is a possible D gene (5 bases). Trimming shortened V by 1 base and J by 0 bases, and 12 bases separated the two germline ends. This CDR3 has 16 amino acids. Germline V gene data show CDR1 as KGHSY and CDR2 as FQNENV. As DNA, the CDR3 is TGTGCCAGCAGCCAATTCATAGGGGAATACCAAGAGACCCAGTACTTC. Encoded protein: CASSQFIGEYQETQYF.

This chain links TRBV10-3 with TRBJ1-5; D might be TRBD1 (6 bases). The CDR3 extends over 14 amino acids. V was shortened by 4 bases and J by 3 bases, with 10 bases between the two germline ends. CDR1 and CDR2 (germline): ENHRY, SYGVKD. CDR3 bases: TGTGCCATCAGTGGGCAGGGGAACAATCAGCCCCAGCATTTT. This gives the protein CAISGQGNNQPQHF.

The rearrangement uses TRBV15 and TRBJ2-5; TRBD2 might be the D (6 bases). CDR3 size: 16 residues. Looked up from germline, CDR1 is LNHNV and CDR2 is YYDKDF (reference sequence). Trimming pared 1 base from V and 1 base from J, leaving 13 bases between. This chain's CDR3 is CATSRGAGGLQETQYF. DNA for the CDR3: TGTGCCACCAGCAGAGGGGCAGGAGGGCTCCAAGAGACCCAGTACTTC. Full variable domain (rest looked up from reference TRBV15 and TRBJ2-5): DAMVIQNPRYQVTQFGKPVTLSCSQTLNHNVMYWYQQKSSQAPKLLFHYYDKDFNNEADTPDNFQSRRPNTSFCFLDIRSPGLGDTAMYLCATSRGAGGLQETQYFGPGTRLLVL.